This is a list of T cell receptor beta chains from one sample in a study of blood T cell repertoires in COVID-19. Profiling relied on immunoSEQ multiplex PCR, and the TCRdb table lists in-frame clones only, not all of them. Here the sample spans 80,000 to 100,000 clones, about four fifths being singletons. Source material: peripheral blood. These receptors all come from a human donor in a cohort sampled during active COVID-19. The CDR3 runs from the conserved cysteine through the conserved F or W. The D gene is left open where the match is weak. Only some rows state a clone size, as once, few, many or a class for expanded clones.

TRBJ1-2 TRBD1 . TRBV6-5 TGTGCCAGCAAGACAGGGAGCTATGGCTACACCTTC CASKTGSYGYTF
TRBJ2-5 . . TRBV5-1 TGCGCCAGCAGCTCGGGTTTGACAGAGACCCAGTACTTC CASSSGLTETQYF
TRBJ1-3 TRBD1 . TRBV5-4 TGTGCCAGCAGCTCGGGAACTCCGGGACAGGGATTTATTGGAGACACCATATATTTT CASSSGTPGQGFIGDTIYF
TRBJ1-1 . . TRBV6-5 TGTGCCACCTCGACAGCTCGGAACACTGAAGCTTTCTTT CATSTARNTEAFF
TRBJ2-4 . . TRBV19 TGTGCCAGTAGTTCCCCCAGGGCCCTAGCCAAAAACATTCAGTACTTC CASSSPRALAKNIQYF
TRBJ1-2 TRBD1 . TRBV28 TGTGCCAGCAGTTTACCCATAGGCACAGGGGGCGGCTATGGCTACACCTTC CASSLPIGTGGGYGYTF
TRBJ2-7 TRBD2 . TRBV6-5 TGTGCCAGCAGTTACTCGGGACTAGCCACCTACGAGCAGTACTTC CASSYSGLATYEQYF
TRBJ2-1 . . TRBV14 TGTGCCAGCAGCCAAGATTGGGAGGCTCGCTCCTACAATGAGCAGTTCTTC CASSQDWEARSYNEQFF
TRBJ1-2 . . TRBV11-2 TGTGCCAGCAGCTTAACTGGCTATGGCTACACCTTC CASSLTGYGYTF
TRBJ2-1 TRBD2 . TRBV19 TGTGCCAGTAGTATACTAGCGGGTAGGGACAATGAGCAGTTCTTC CASSILAGRDNEQFF
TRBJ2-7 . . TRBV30 TGTGCCTGGAGGGCTCCTTCCAGCGCCCTGAACGAGCAGTACTTC CAWRAPSSALNEQYF
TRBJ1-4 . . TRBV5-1 TGCGCCAGCAGCTCGGCCCGGGGTACCGCCTACAATGAAAAACTGTTTTTT CASSSARGTAYNEKLFF
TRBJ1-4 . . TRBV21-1 TGTGCCAGCAGCAAAATGGCAGTCCCTAATGAAAAACTGTTTTTT CASSKMAVPNEKLFF
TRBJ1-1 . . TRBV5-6 TGTGCCAGCAGCTTGGGGGCAGGCCGAAACACTGAAGCTTTCTTT CASSLGAGRNTEAFF
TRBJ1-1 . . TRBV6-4 TGTGCCAGCAGTGACTCGAGTGTCGGAGGCGACACTGAAGCTTTCTTT CASSDSSVGGDTEAFF
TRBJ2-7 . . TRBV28 TGTGCCAGCAGTTTGGGTGGGAGTCCCTACGAGCAGTACTTC CASSLGGSPYEQYF
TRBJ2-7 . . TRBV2 TGTGCCTCAATGACAGGGAGGGAGCAGTACTTC CASMTGREQYF
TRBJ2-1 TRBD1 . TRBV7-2 TGTGCCAGCAGCTCCGGACAGGGACCCTACAATGAGCAGTTCTTC CASSSGQGPYNEQFF
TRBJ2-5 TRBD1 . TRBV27 TGTGCCAGCAGTTTAGGGCCGACAGGGCAGGAGACCCAGTACTTC CASSLGPTGQETQYF
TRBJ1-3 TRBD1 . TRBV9 TGTGCCAGCAGCGAGCTGGCACAGGGGAGCTCTGGAAACACCATATATTTT CASSELAQGSSGNTIYF
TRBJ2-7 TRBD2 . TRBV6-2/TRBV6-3 TGTGCCAGCAGTTATGATGCTAGCGGGAGGGGCCCCATCTACGAGCAGTACTTC CASSYDASGRGPIYEQYF
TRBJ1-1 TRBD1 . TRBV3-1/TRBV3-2 TGTGCCAGCAGCCTCGGGACAGGGATCCTCCCCGTGGAAGCTTTCTTT CASSLGTGILPVEAFF
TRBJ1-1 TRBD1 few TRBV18 TGTGCCAGCTCACCCGTCCAGGGGGCGCGGGGGGGAACTGAAGCTTTCTTT CASSPVQGARGGTEAFF
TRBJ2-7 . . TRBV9 TGTGCCAGCAGCCCCAGACTAGGCCGTTTGGTCTACGAGCAGTACTTC CASSPRLGRLVYEQYF
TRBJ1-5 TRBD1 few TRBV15 TGTGCCACCGAACAGGGGAATAGCAATCAGCCCCAGCATTTT CATEQGNSNQPQHF
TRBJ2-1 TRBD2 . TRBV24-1 TGTGCCACCAGCGCCATCGGGGGGGGGCAGTTCTTC CATSAIGGGQFF
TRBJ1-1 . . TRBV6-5 TGTGCCAGCAGTTTGGGGGGGGCGGTTGAAGCTTTCTTT CASSLGGAVEAFF
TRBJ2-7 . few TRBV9 TGTGCCAGCAGCTTCGGACAGAATCCGCGAGCGCAGTACTTC CASSFGQNPRAQYF
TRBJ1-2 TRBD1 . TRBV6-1 TGTGCCAGCAGTGACCCACAGGGGAATCAGGCCTTC CASSDPQGNQAF
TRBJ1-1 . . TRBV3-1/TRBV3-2 TGTGCCAGCAGCCAAGTCAGGCTGAACACTGAAGCTTTCTTT CASSQVRLNTEAFF
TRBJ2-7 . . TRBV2 TGTGCCAGCAGTGGGAGCGGAAGATCCTACGAGCAGTACTTC CASSGSGRSYEQYF
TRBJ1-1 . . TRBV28 TGTGCCAGCAGTTTATTTCAGGTCCTGAACACTGAAGCTTTCTTT CASSLFQVLNTEAFF
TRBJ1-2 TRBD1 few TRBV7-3 TGTGCCAGCAGCTCGTTACAGGGGGCGGAGGGCTACACCTTC CASSSLQGAEGYTF
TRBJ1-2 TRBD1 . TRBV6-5 TGTGCCAGCAGCCCCGGACAGGGCGGCTATGGCTACACCTTC CASSPGQGGYGYTF
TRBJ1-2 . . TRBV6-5 TGTGCCAGCAGATGGGACACGAGGAATAACTATGGCTACACCTTC CASRWDTRNNYGYTF
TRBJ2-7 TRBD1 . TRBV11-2 TGTGCCAGCAGCTCCATCGGACAGGCACGCTCCTACGAGCAGTACTTC CASSSIGQARSYEQYF
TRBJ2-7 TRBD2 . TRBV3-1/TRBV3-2 TGTGCCAGCAGCGTCGCCTCCGGGAGGGGGTACGAGCAGTACTTC CASSVASGRGYEQYF
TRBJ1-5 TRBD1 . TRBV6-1 TGTGCCAGCAGTGAACGACAGGGGAATCAGCCCCAGCATTTT CASSERQGNQPQHF
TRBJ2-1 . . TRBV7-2 TGTGCCAGCAGCTTAGGGCCGAACAATGAGCAGTTCTTC CASSLGPNNEQFF
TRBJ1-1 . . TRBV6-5 TGTGCCAGCAGTTACGGTTCGACGAGGCACACTGAAGCTTTCTTT CASSYGSTRHTEAFF
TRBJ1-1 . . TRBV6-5 TGTGCCAGCAGAACGGGAGGCAGGGCGGGCACTGAAGCTTTCTTT CASRTGGRAGTEAFF
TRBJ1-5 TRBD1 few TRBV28 TGTGCCAGCAGTATTATCCCTCCCGTGGCAGGGGGTCTGCCCCAGCATTTT CASSIIPPVAGGLPQHF
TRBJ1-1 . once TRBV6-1 TGTGCCAGCAGTGAAAACGCCCCCTCTACCGAAGCTTTCTTT CASSENAPSTEAFF
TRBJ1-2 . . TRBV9 TGTGCCAGCAGCGAATTAAACCACGGGTGGAAGGATGGCTACACCTTC CASSELNHGWKDGYTF
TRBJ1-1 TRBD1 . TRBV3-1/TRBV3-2 TGTGCCAGCAGCCAAGATTACAGGGGGATGGCTTTCTTT CASSQDYRGMAFF
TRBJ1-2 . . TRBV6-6 TGTGCCAGCAGTTACCCGGACAAGGCCGATGGCTACACCTTC CASSYPDKADGYTF
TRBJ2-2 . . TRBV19 TGTGCCAGTAGGGCAGGGGAGCTGTTTTTT CASRAGELFF
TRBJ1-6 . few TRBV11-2 TGTGCCAGCAGCTTAGATAGTATGAGCTCACCCCTCCACTTT CASSLDSMSSPLHF
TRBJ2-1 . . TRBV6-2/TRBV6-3 TGTGCCAGCAGTGACCCGGACTTGCAGTTCTTC CASSDPDLQFF
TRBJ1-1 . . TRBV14 TGTGCCAGCAGCGCGGTCAATACTGAAGCTTTCTTT CASSAVNTEAFF
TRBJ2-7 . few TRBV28 TGTGCCAGCAGTTCCGGGAGTCTCTACGAGCAGTACTTC CASSSGSLYEQYF